This TCR beta chain was captured by sequencing in a study of blood T cell repertoires in COVID-19. Assay: immunoSEQ multiplex PCR; the TCRdb copy retains only in-frame clones and omits some. The sample lists 150,000 to 200,000 clones, approximately 91% occurring once. Germline assignment: CDR1 MGHDK and CDR2 SYGVNS. Trimming left V 4 bases short and J 6 bases short, with 7 bases between. The CDR3 runs to 12 residues. The specimen was peripheral blood. The rearrangement links TRBV25-1 to TRBJ2-1; D is unclear. The receptor comes from a man younger than 35 with acute or convalescent COVID-19. The CDR3 loop reads CASSGTGNEQFF. The DNA for the CDR3 is TGTGCCAGCAGTGGTACCGGCAATGAGCAGTTCTTC.